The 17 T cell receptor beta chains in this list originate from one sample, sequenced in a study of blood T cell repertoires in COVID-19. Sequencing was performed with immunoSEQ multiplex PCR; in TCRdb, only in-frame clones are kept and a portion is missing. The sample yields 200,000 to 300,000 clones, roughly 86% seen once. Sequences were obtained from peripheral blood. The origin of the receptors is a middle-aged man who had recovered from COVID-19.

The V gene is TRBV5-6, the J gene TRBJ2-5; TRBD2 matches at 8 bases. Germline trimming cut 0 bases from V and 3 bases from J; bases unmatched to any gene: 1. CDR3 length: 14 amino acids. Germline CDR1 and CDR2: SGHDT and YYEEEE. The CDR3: CASSLGLAKETQYF. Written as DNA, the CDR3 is TGTGCCAGCAGCTTGGGACTAGCGAAAGAGACCCAGTACTTC.

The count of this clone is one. CDR3 protein: CASSPMTGGAYEQYF. The CDR3 coding sequence is TGTGCCAGCAGCCCCATGACAGGGGGCGCGTACGAGCAGTACTTC. The rearrangement joins TRBV6-5 to TRBJ2-7, with TRBD1 matching 10 bases. CDR1 is MNHEY and CDR2 is SVGAGI in the germline V gene. Trimming took 6 bases from V and 4 from J; bases not matched to a gene: 9. This CDR3 has 15 residues.

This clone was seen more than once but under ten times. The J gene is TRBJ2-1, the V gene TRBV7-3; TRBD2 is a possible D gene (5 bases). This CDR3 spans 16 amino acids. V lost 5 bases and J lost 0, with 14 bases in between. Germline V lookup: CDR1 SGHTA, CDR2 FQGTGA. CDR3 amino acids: CASSDPGGASYNEQFF. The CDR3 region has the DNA TGTGCCAGCAGCGACCCCGGAGGAGCCTCCTACAATGAGCAGTTCTTC.

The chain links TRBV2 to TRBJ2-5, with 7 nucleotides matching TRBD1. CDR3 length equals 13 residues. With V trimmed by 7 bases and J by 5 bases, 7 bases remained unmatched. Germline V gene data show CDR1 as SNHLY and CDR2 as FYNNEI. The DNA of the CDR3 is TGTGCCAGCACCGAACAGGGGCGGGAGACCCAGTACTTC. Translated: CASTEQGRETQYF.

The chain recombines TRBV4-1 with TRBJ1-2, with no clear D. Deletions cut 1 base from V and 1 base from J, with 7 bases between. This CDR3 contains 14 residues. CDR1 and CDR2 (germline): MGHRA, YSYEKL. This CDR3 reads CASSQVPGNYGYTF. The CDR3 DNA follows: TGCGCCAGCAGCCAAGTGCCGGGTAACTATGGCTACACCTTC.

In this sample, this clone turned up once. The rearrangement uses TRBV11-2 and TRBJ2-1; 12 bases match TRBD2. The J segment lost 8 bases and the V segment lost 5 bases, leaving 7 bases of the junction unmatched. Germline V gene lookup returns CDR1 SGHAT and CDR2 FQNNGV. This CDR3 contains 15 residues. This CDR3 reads CASSASGGEGDEQFF. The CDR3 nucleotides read TGTGCCAGCAGCGCTAGCGGGGGGGAGGGCGATGAGCAGTTCTTC.

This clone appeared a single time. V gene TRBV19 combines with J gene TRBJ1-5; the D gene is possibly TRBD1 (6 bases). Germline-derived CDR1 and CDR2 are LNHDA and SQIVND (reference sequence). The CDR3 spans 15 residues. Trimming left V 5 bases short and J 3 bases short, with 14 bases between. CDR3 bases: TGTGCCAGTAGTGAAACAGGGATTCTCAATCAGCCCCAGCATTTT. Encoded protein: CASSETGILNQPQHF.

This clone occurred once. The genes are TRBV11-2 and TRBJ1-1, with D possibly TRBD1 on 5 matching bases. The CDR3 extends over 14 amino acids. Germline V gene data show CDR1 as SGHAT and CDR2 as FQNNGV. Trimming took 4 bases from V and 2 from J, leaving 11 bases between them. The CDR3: CASSSYTGNTEAFF. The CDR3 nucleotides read TGTGCCAGCAGCTCTTATACAGGAAACACTGAAGCTTTCTTT.

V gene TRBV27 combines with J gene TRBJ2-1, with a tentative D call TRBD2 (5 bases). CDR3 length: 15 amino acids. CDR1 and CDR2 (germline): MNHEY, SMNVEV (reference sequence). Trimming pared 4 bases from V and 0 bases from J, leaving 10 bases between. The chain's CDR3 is CASSSGVPSYNEQFF. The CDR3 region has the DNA TGTGCCAGCAGTTCCGGGGTCCCCTCCTACAATGAGCAGTTCTTC.

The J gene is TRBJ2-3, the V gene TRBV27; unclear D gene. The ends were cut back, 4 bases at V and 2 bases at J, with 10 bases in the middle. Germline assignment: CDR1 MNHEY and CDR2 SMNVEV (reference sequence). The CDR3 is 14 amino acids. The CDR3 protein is CASSWQAPTDTQYF. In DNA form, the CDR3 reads TGTGCCAGCAGTTGGCAGGCGCCCACAGATACGCAGTATTTT.

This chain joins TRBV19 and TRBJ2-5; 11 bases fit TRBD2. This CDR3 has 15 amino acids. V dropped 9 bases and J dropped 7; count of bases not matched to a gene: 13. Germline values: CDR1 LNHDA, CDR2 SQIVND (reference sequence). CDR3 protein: CASHVGTSGQGTQYF. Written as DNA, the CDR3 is TGTGCCAGCCACGTCGGGACTAGCGGTCAGGGGACCCAGTACTTC.

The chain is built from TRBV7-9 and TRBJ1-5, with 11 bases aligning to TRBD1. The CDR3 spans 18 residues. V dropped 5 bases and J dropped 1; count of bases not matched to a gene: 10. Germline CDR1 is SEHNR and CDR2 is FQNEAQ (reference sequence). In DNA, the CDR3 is TGTGCCAGCAGCCACACAATGGGACAGGGGGGAAGCAATCAGCCCCAGCATTTT. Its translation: CASSHTMGQGGSNQPQHF.

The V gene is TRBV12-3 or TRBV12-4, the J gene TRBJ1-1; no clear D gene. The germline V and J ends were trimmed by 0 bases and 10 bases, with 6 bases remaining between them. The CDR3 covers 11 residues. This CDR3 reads CASSLAGGAFF. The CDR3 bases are TGTGCCAGCAGTTTAGCCGGAGGAGCTTTCTTT.

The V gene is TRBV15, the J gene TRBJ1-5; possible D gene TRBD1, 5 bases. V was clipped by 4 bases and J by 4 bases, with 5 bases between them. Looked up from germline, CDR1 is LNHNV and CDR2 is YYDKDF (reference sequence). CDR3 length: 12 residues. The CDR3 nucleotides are TGTGCCACCAGCACAGGGAATCAGCCCCAGCATTTT. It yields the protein CATSTGNQPQHF.

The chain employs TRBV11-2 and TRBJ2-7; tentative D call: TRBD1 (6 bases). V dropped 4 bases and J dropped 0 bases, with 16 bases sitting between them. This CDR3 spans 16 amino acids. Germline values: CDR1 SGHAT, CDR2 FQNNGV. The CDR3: CASSYPGDTLSYEQYF. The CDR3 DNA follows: TGTGCCAGCAGCTACCCAGGGGATACGCTCTCCTACGAGCAGTACTTC. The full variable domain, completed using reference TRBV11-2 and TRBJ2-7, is EAGVAQSPRYKIIEKRQSVAFWCNPISGHATLYWYQQILGQGPKLLIQFQNNGVVDDSQLPKDRFSAERLKGVDSTLKIQPAKLEDSAVYLCASSYPGDTLSYEQYFGPGTRLTVT.

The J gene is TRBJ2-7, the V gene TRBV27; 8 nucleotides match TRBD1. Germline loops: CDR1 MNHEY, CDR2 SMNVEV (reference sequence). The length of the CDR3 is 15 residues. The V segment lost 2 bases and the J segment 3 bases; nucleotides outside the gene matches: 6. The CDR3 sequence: CASSLDRGNYYEQYF. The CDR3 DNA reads TGTGCCAGCAGTTTAGACAGGGGCAACTACTACGAGCAGTACTTC.

In DNA, the CDR3 is TGTGCCAGCTCACCACCCAACAGGGGATGGGATTATACGCAGTATTTT. As protein: CASSPPNRGWDYTQYF. The chain employs TRBV18 and TRBJ2-3, with 7 bases aligning to TRBD1. From germline, CDR1 is KGHSH and CDR2 LQKENI. The junction had 10 bases not matched to a gene; V was cut back by 0 bases and J by 7 bases. CDR3 size: 16 residues. Complete variable domain (other parts from reference TRBV18 and TRBJ2-3): NAGVMQNPRHLVRRRGQEARLRCSPMKGHSHVYWYRQLPEEGLKFMVYLQKENIIDESGMPKERFSAEFPKEGPSILRIQQVVRGDSAAYFCASSPPNRGWDYTQYFGPGTRLTVL.